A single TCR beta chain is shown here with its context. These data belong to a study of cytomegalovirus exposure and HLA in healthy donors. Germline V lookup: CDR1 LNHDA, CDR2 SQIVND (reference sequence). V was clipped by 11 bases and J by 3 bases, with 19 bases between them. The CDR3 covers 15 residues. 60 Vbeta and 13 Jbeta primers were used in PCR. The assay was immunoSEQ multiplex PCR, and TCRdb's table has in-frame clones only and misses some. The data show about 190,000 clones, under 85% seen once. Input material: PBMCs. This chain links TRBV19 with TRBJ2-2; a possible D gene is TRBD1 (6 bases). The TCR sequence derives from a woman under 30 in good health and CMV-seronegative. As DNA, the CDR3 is TGTGCCGCAAGTCACAGGGACGGATACACCGGGGAGCTGTTTTTT. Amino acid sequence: CAASHRDGYTGELFF.